This T cell receptor beta chain originates from a study of shared clonotypes between healthy human individuals (dated by TCRdb to 2019 to 2021). Concerning the study at large: The cohort included three men and a couple of women between 18 and 49 years of age. For each donor, CD4 naive and CD4 memory were each run on three plates, CD8 naive on two plates, and CD8 memory on one plate. Blood TCR repertoires of roughly five healthy adults were deeply sequenced to estimate repertoire size and the extent of clonotype sharing between individuals. To increase sequencing depth and limit assay-specific biases, different laboratories used diverse techniques to prepare libraries and sequence TCR repertoires. Between about 0.94 and 8.9 billion PBMCs per donor were obtained by leukapheresis.

Using the deep immunoSEQ assay, TCR CDR3 regions were amplified from genomic DNA by multiplex PCR. For each cell subset, the extracted genomic DNA was distributed evenly across all wells of several immunoSEQ 96-well plates, and each plate served as one replicate. Each replicate PCR for sorted subsets received roughly 0.2 ug genomic DNA, equal to tens of thousands of T cell genomes. Purified libraries were quantified with a Qubit 3.0 fluorometer, sized on a Bioanalyzer 2100, and re-quantified with the KAPA Library Quantification kit. Each immunoSEQ 96-well plate was sequenced on its own single-read 150-cycle Illumina NextSeq 550 flow cell. The study's processing was this. Because the immunoSEQ output included only junctional sequences and no quality scores, the filtering could not be the same as the filtering used for full-length reads. To assign V/J genes and CDR3, sequences were annotated against IMGT germline references using PyIR, a Python wrapper for IgBLAST v1.9. Any read was removed if the V/J assignment was weak (E-value above 1e-6), the CDR3 was missing, or the read contained stop codons, out-of-frame junctions, or ambiguous translated residues. V3J clonotypes were defined as sequences sharing the same inferred V gene, J gene, and CDR3 amino acid sequence. To compute the percentage overlap between repertoires, the number of shared unique clonotypes was divided by the size of the smaller repertoire. RTK rarefaction, the Chao1 estimator, and Recon v2.1 estimates of unobserved clonotypes were used to assess repertoire richness. Generation probabilities for all TCRbeta clonotypes obtained by the gDNA method from several donors were computed using OLGA. TCRdb retrieved this table from immuneACCESS and kept in-frame rearrangements only. Not all clones are present; in checked studies, unresolved V genes account for under half, and no reason is known for the remainder. That table supplies the V and J calls and clone size; D and trimming were determined from the DNA. The sample table lists some 580,000 clones, roughly 97% of them with a count of one. Clones ranked in the top ten supply approximately 0.057% of the sample.

The research as a whole found: Compared with non-shared clonotypes, clonotypes shared by all four sorted-subset donors had higher generation probabilities. Naive subsets generally had larger estimated clonotype richness than memory subsets did. Across a few donors, 4.5% to 6.5% of naive CD4, roughly 3.3% of naive CD8, under 2.5% of memory CD4, and approximately 0.4% of memory CD8 clonotypes were shared. Sampling was limited to blood, and TCR repertoires in tissue likely differ from TCR repertoires in blood. Rarefaction of sorted-subset datasets indicated incomplete sequencing despite the large sequencing depth. Based on pairwise subsampling, the degree of clonotype sharing among donors was expected to be affected by sequencing depth. The genetic and exposure-history diversity represented was limited by the small number of donors.

Taken from cysteine to phenylalanine, the CDR3 has 16 residues. Of all the DNA, just the CDR3 is kept, 48 bases in frame from base 1. Taken from the germline V gene, the CDR1 and CDR2 loops are SGHRS and YFSETQ. V is cut by 3 bases and J by 4 bases, and the space between the germline ends is 16 bases. The donors were healthy, HIV-negative adults who had no recently reported acute infections or vaccinations. Every donor was a Caucasian adult residing in Nashville, Tennessee, USA. Magnetic negative selection was used to enrich CD4+ T cells, after which naive cells were positively selected on CD45RA and the negative fraction became the memory subset. Blood was collected by leukapheresis, and PBMCs were isolated by Ficoll-Histopaque density gradient centrifugation and then cryopreserved in liquid nitrogen vapor phase. Analytical flow cytometry was used to check the purity and quantity of every magnetically sorted T cell population. From each sorted fraction, genomic DNA was isolated and quantified by UV absorbance on a Nanodrop 2000c.

On this clone itself: This clone's antigen is unknown. There are no base qualities to consult, and no much larger clone falls within one base.

The specimen sequenced was naive CD4+ T cells sorted from blood. Explained via the paper, the cell subset or site label denotes: CD45RA+ positively selected. The rearrangement combines TRBV5-1 with TRBJ1-4; the D gene lacks a confident call. This receptor was identified in a woman younger than 45 in good health. The bases are TGCGCCAGCAGCTCCGGGGTCGGCATTAATAATGAAAAACTGTTTTTT. It translates as CASSSGVGINNEKLFF.